These T cell receptor beta chains were read from a single sample in a study of cytomegalovirus exposure and HLA in healthy donors. The repertoire was sequenced with immunoSEQ multiplex PCR; TCRdb's copy has only in-frame clones and lacks some. This table has roughly 71,000 clones, 60% to 75% appearing once. The sequencing input was PBMCs. Every receptor here comes from a man between 40 and 49 years old in good health and CMV-seropositive. Each CDR3 is given with its conserved first and last residue. D genes are given only for firm matches. Not all rows give a size; the values are once, few, many and, for expanded clones, a class.

NA	TRBV4-1	NA	TRBJ2-5	TGCGCCAGCAGCCAAGACCGGGGGGCGAAGGAGCAGTACTTC	CASSQDRGAKEQYF
NA	TRBV28	TRBD1	TRBJ2-7	TGTGCCAGCAGTGACCCTGGGGACAGGCGCTCCTACGAGCAGTACTTC	CASSDPGDRRSYEQYF
NA	TRBV7-2	NA	TRBJ1-1	TGTGCCAGCAGCCGGACACGAACTGAAGCTTTCTTT	CASSRTRTEAFF
NA	TRBV7-9	NA	TRBJ2-2	TGTGCCAGCAGCCGACAGACCGGGGAGCTGTTTTTT	CASSRQTGELFF
NA	TRBV5-1	NA	TRBJ2-2	TGCGCCAGCAGCGGAGAGCGGTCCAACGGGGAGCTGTTTTTT	CASSGERSNGELFF
NA	TRBV11-3	NA	TRBJ1-1	TGTGCCAGCAGCTTAGGAGGAAAGGCCCTAAAAGGAAGAGCTTTCTTT	CASSLGGKALKGRAFF
few	TRBV9	TRBD2	TRBJ2-1	TGTGCCAGCAGCGTAGACCCCGCTAGCGGCGGTGAGCAGTTCTTC	CASSVDPASGGEQFF
NA	TRBV10-3	NA	TRBJ2-7	TGTGCCATCAGTGAGTCTTCAGTCTTCTACGAGCAGTACTTC	CAISESSVFYEQYF
NA	TRBV5-1	NA	TRBJ1-1	TGCGCCAGCACCTTCGGAGCGGGAAAGACTGAAGCTTTCTTT	CASTFGAGKTEAFF
NA	TRBV30	TRBD1	TRBJ2-4	TGTGCCTGGAGTACTCGGACAGGGAAAAACATTCAGTACTTC	CAWSTRTGKNIQYF
few	TRBV11-1	TRBD1	TRBJ1-1	TGTGCCAGCAGCTTAACAGGGGATGGGACTGAAGCTTTCTTT	CASSLTGDGTEAFF
few	TRBV30	TRBD1	TRBJ1-6	TGTGCCTATGACCGACTAGGGACAGTTAATTCACCCCTCCACTTT	CAYDRLGTVNSPLHF
NA	TRBV9	TRBD2	TRBJ2-1	TGTGCCAGCAGCGTCAGCGGGGCCTTGTACAATGAGCAGTTCTTC	CASSVSGALYNEQFF
NA	TRBV5-1	NA	TRBJ1-1	TGCGCCAGCAGCCCGGACATAGCCCTGAACACTGAAGCTTTCTTT	CASSPDIALNTEAFF
NA	TRBV11-2	NA	TRBJ1-1	TGTGCCAGCAGCTTAATGACAGCATTGAACACTGAAGCTTTCTTT	CASSLMTALNTEAFF
NA	TRBV7-9	NA	TRBJ1-2	TGTGCCAGCAGCATGCTGACAGCTGGCTACACCTTC	CASSMLTAGYTF
NA	TRBV9	TRBD2	TRBJ2-1	TGTGCCACCAATCGTGGGGAGGGGAATGAGCAGTTCTTC	CATNRGEGNEQFF
NA	TRBV4-1	TRBD2	TRBJ2-3	TGCGCCAGCAGCCAAGAGGGTCTAGCGGGGCGAGATACGCAGTATTTT	CASSQEGLAGRDTQYF
once	TRBV27	TRBD1	TRBJ1-6	TGTGCCAGCAGACCAATAACAGGGGGGAATAATTCACCCCTCCACTTT	CASRPITGGNNSPLHF
NA	TRBV7-9	TRBD2	TRBJ2-2	TGTGCCAGCAGGGAAGCGGGGGGGCCCGGGGAGCTGTTTTTT	CASREAGGPGELFF
NA	TRBV23-1	TRBD1	TRBJ2-2	TGCGCCAGCATCCCCGACAGGGGGCCCAGGGCCGGGGAGCTGTTTTTT	CASIPDRGPRAGELFF
NA	TRBV10-3	NA	TRBJ1-1	TGTGCCATCAGTGAGTCGGTGAGGACTGAAGCTTTCTTT	CAISESVRTEAFF
NA	TRBV4-2	NA	TRBJ1-5	TGTGCCAGCAGCCGTAATACCGGACGGGACAATCAGCCCCAGCATTTT	CASSRNTGRDNQPQHF
NA	TRBV13	TRBD2	TRBJ2-7	TGTGCCAGCAGCTTAAAAGGACTAGCGGGGGGAACCTACGAGCAGTACTTC	CASSLKGLAGGTYEQYF
NA	TRBV6-6	TRBD1	TRBJ2-3	TGTGCCAGCAGAGGGAGACAGGGGATAGATACGCAGTATTTT	CASRGRQGIDTQYF
NA	TRBV5-4	TRBD1	TRBJ2-1	TGTGCCAGCAGCTTGGGTATGGTAGGACAGGGAGTCAATGAGCAGTTCTTC	CASSLGMVGQGVNEQFF
NA	TRBV18	NA	TRBJ2-7	TGTGCCAGCTCACCCCAGGGTGCCTACGAGCAGTACTTC	CASSPQGAYEQYF
once	TRBV13	TRBD2	TRBJ2-5	TGTGCCAGCAGCTCGGGACTACCAGAGACCCAGTACTTC	CASSSGLPETQYF
few	TRBV4-1	NA	TRBJ2-1	TGCGCCAGCAGCCACGGAGGGGGGGCCTATGAGCAGTTCTTC	CASSHGGGAYEQFF
NA	TRBV9	TRBD2	TRBJ2-5	TGTGCCAGCAGCCCGGGCCGGAGCGGGGGCCTTCAAGAGACCCAGTACTTC	CASSPGRSGGLQETQYF
NA	TRBV6-1	TRBD1	TRBJ2-1	TGTGCCACCAGGGGGACAGGGGTGGATGAGCAGTTCTTC	CATRGTGVDEQFF
NA	TRBV2	NA	TRBJ2-7	TGTGCCAGCGCTCAGGTAACCGAGCAGTACTTC	CASAQVTEQYF
NA	TRBV4-1	NA	TRBJ2-7	TGCGCCAGCAGCCAAGCAGACAGTTCCTACGAGCAGTACTTC	CASSQADSSYEQYF
NA	TRBV7-2	TRBD1	TRBJ1-2	TGTGCCAGCAGCCCTACGGTCGGGACAGAATATGGCTACACCTTC	CASSPTVGTEYGYTF
once	TRBV6-6	NA	TRBJ1-5	TGTGCCAGCAGTTCGTGGGGGGGTAGCAATCAGCCCCAGCATTTT	CASSSWGGSNQPQHF
once	TRBV19	TRBD1	TRBJ1-2	TGTGCCAGTAGCCGGGACAGCTATAACTATGGCTACACCTTC	CASSRDSYNYGYTF
NA	TRBV7-9	NA	TRBJ2-1	TGTGCCAGCAGCTTAGCGCTCGGGGTAGACTTTTACAATGAGCAGTTCTTC	CASSLALGVDFYNEQFF
NA	TRBV6-1	TRBD2	TRBJ2-5	TGTGCCGTACAGCGGGGGGAGGCGGAGACCCAGTACTTC	CAVQRGEAETQYF
NA	TRBV19	TRBD1	TRBJ1-2	TGTGCCAGTAGTATAGGGACAGGGGGCGGCTACACCTTC	CASSIGTGGGYTF